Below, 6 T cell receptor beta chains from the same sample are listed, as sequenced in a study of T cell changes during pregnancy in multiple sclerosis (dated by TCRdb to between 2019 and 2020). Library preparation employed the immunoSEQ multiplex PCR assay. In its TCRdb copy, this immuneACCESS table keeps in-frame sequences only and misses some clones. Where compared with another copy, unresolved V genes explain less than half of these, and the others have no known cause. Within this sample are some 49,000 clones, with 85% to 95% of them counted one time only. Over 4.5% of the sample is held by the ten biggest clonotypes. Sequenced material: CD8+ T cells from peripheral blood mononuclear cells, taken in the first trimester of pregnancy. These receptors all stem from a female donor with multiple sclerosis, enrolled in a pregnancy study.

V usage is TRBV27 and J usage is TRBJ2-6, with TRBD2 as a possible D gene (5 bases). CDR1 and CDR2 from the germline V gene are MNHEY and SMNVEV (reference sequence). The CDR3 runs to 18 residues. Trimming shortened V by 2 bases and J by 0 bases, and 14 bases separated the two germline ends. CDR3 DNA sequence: TGTGCCAGCAGTTTAAGAGGGCCGTCGTTCTCTGGGGCCAACGTCCTGACTTTC. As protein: CASSLRGPSFSGANVLTF.

The DNA for the CDR3 is TGTGCCAGCCTAGGGGGGGCAGGCTACAATGAGCAGTTCTTC. Translation gives CASLGGAGYNEQFF. V and J are TRBV27 and TRBJ2-1, with D possibly matching TRBD2 (7 bases). There are 14 residues in the CDR3. CDR1 and CDR2 (germline): MNHEY, SMNVEV (reference sequence). V lost 8 bases and J 3 bases, leaving 14 bases between the germline ends.

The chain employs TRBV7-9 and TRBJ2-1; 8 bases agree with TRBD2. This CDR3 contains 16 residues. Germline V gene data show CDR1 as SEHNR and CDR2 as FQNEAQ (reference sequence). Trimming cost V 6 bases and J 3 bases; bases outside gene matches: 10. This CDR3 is CASRPVNGRDYNEQFF. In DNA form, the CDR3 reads TGTGCCAGCAGACCCGTTAACGGGAGGGACTACAATGAGCAGTTCTTC.

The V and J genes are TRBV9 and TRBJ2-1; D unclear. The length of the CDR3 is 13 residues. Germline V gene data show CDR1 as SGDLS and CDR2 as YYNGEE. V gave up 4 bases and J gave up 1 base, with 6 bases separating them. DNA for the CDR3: TGTGCCAGCAGCCCGGGTTCCTACAATGAGCAGTTCTTC. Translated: CASSPGSYNEQFF.

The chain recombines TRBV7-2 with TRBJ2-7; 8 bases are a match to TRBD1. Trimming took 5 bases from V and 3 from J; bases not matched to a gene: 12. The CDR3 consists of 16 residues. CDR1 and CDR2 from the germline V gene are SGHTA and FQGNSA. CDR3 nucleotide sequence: TGTGCCAGCAGCGTTATGGAGGACAGGGCCTTCTACGAGCAGTACTTC. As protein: CASSVMEDRAFYEQYF. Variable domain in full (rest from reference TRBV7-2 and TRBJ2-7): GAGVSQSPSNKVTEKGKDVELRCDPISGHTALYWYRQSLGQGLEFLIYFQGNSAPDKSGLPSDRFSAERTGGSVSTLTIQRTQQEDSAVYLCASSVMEDRAFYEQYFGPGTRLTVT.

The CDR3: CASTSIDRAGYTF. The CDR3 nucleotides are TGTGCCAGCACCTCAATCGACAGGGCTGGCTACACCTTC. This chain links TRBV6-5 with TRBJ1-2; 7 positions match TRBD1. V lost 7 bases to trimming and J lost 7 bases; unmatched junction nucleotides: 9. Germline V lookup: CDR1 MNHEY, CDR2 SVGAGI. The CDR3 consists of 13 residues.